This T cell receptor beta chain originates from a study of blood T cells in healthy people across ages. Whole-study results and caveats: One million T cells yielded diversity estimates that were considered underestimates. Any changes in expanded clonotypes were possibly confounded, as donor CMV status remained unknown. Researchers said unsorted PBMCs prevented a conclusive naive versus antigen-experienced comparison.

A second about 6 to 12 cycle PCR used barcoded and J-beta primers. TCRdb used MiXCR to reprocess the 5' RACE reads, holding one entry per CDR3 protein. The table lists approximately 1,700,000 distinct CDR3 sequences, about two fifths of them singletons. Comment on this clonotype: Its antigen is not known.

The clonotype originates from a human donor in good health. The sample taken for sequencing was blood.

CDR3 DNA: TGCAGTGCTAGAGATCAGCGGGGGGCCCTTAAGAATAACTATGGCTACACCTTC. Translated: CSARDQRGALKNNYGYTF. The rearrangement uses TRBV20-1 and TRBJ1-2; D possibly corresponds to TRBD1 (6 bases). Trimming removed 0 bases from V and 1 base from J, with 21 bases in between. The CDR3 is 18 amino acids. CDR1 is DFQATT, CDR2 SNEGSKA, per germline (reference sequence).